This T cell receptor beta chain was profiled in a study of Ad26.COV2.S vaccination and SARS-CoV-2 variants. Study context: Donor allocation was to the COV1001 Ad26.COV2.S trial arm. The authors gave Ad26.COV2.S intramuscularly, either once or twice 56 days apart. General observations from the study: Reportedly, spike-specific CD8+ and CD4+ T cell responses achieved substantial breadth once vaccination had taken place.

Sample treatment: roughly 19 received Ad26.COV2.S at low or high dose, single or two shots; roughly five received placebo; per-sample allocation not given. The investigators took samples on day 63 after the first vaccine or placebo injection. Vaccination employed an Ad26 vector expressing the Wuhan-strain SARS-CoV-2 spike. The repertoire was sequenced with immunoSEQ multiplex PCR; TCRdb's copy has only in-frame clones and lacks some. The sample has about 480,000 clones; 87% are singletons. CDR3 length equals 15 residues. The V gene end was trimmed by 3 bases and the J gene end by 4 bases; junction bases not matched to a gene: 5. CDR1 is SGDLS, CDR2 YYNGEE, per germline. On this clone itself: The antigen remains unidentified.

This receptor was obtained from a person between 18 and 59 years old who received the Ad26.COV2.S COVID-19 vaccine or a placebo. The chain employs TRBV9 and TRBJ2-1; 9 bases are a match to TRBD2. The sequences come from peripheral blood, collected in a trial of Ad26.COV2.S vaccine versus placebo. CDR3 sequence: CASSAGSGRYNEQFF. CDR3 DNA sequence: TGTGCCAGCAGCGCTGGTAGCGGGAGATACAATGAGCAGTTCTTC.